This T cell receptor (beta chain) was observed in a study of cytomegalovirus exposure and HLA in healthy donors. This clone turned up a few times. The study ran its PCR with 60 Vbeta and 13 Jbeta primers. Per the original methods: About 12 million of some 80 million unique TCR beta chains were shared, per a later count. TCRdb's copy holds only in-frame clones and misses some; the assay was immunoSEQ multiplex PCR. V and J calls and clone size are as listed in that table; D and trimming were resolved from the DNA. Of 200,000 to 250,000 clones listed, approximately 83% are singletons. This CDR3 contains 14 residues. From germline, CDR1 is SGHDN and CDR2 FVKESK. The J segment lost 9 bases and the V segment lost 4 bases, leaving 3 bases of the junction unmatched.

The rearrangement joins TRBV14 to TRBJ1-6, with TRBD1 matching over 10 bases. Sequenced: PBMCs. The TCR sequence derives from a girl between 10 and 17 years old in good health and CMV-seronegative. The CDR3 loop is CASSPRTGGSPLHF. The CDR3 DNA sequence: TGTGCCAGCAGCCCCCGGACAGGGGGTTCACCCCTCCACTTT.